This T cell receptor beta chain appears in the sequencing data of a study of T-cell reconstitution after alpha-beta-depleted transplantation in children (dated by TCRdb to 2016 to 2017). Context from the whole study: T-cell immune reconstitution after TCRalphabeta/CD19-depleted allogeneic hematopoietic cell transplantation in children was quantitatively tracked in the study by means of TCR repertoire profiling. Study-level results and caveats: The frequencies of hyperexpanded clones fell over the following months, and after one year, T-cell counts and TCRbeta diversity were mostly attributed to newly produced T cells. About two months after transplant, the apparently early recovery of alphabetaT-cell counts reportedly depended on just several hundred clones that had expanded rapidly and came from non-depleted graft cells. In some patients, the high TCRbeta diversity seen at day 60 was put down to recipient T cells and intrathymic progenitors that had survived conditioning.

Note on this clonotype: Its antigen target is currently unknown. Base qualities are not provided; no much larger clone lies one nucleotide away.

From the germline V gene, CDR1 is MNHEY and CDR2 is SVGAGI. V lost 4 bases and J lost 5 bases; the stretch between them is 17 bases long. Measured from the cysteine to the phenylalanine, the CDR3 is 15 residues long. The entry retains the CDR3 DNA only, 45 bases that are in frame from base 1. The library came from PCR. Instrument used: Illumina HiSeq 2500. Molecular barcoding was employed in the preparation of TCR libraries, with unique molecular identifiers being used to normalize TCRbeta repertoire quantification. TCRdb trimmed public reads at Q25 via fastp, called clones via MiXCR and kept in-frame beta chains. For every CDR3 protein sequence, its rows merge into one entry that carries the most common genes and DNA. This sample lists about 580,000 distinct CDR3 sequences; roughly 23% were detected once. Together, the top ten hold around 14% of the sample. According to the study, the label for this sample's treatment or condition signals: allogeneic hematopoietic cell transplantation with graft depleted of TCRalphabeta T cells and CD19 B cells. The children who served as transplant recipients had been given grafts of TCRalphabeta/CD19-depleted allogeneic hematopoietic cells.

This chain is built from TRBV6-5 and TRBJ1-1; TRBD1 is perhaps the D gene, given 6 matching bases. The material sequenced was PBMCs, mostly from graft donor cells, taken 360 days after TCRalphabeta/CD19-depleted stem cell transplant. The clonotype was recovered from a boy in the first two years of life who had a stem cell transplant for acute myeloid leukemia, so the T cells may come from the graft donor. The DNA sequence is TGTGCCAGCAGTTCGACAGCCAGGGGAAGTACTGAAGCTTTCTTT. The translation is CASSSTARGSTEAFF.